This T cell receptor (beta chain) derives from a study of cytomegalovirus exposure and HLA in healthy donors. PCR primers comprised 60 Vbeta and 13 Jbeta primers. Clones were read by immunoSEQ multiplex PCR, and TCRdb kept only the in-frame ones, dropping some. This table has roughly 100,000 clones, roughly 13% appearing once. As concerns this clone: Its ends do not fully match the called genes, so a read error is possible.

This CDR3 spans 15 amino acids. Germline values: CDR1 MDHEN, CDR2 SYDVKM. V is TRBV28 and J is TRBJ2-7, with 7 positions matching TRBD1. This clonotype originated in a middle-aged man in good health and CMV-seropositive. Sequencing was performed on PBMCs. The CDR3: CASTISQGRRRGLHF. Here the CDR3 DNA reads TGTGCCAGCACCATCTCCCAGGGACGGCGCAGGGGGTTGCACTTC.